The 13 T cell receptor beta chains below were found in one sample sequenced in a study of regulatory dendritic cells for organ transplantation. Sequencing was performed with immunoSEQ multiplex PCR; in TCRdb, only in-frame clones are kept and a portion is missing. The sample lists 35,000 to 45,000 clones, under 95% seen once, with approximately 0.12% in the top ten. Input material: naive CD8+ T cells from blood. The subset here: CD45RA+ naive T cells. Receptors originate from a human donor in good health.

The genes are TRBV5-4 and TRBJ1-2; TRBD1 is a possible D gene (5 bases). With 4 bases removed from V and 6 bases from J, the gap between germline ends came to 28 bases. Germline V gene sequence: CDR1 SGHNT, CDR2 YYREEE (reference sequence). This CDR3 spans 18 amino acids. The CDR3 sequence: CASSPRTGRDLIWNGYTF. In nucleotides, the CDR3 is TGTGCCAGCAGCCCAAGGACGGGACGGGACCTAATCTGGAATGGCTACACCTTC.

The chain links TRBV20-1 to TRBJ1-6, with D unresolved. V was clipped by 0 bases and J by 11 bases, with 5 bases between them. The CDR3 is 11 residues long. From germline, CDR1 is DFQATT and CDR2 SNEGSKA (reference sequence). The CDR3 DNA is TGCAGTGCTAGAGATGGGGCACCCCTCCACTTT. Protein: CSARDGAPLHF.

The chain joins TRBV4-3 to TRBJ2-1; D is perhaps TRBD2 (6 bases). CDR3 length: 16 amino acids. V was shortened by 0 bases and J by 4 bases, with 13 bases between the two germline ends. Germline CDR1 and CDR2: LGHNA and YSLEER. CDR3 region: CASSQDFGGAYNEQFF. As DNA, the CDR3 is TGCGCCAGCAGCCAAGATTTTGGCGGGGCGTACAATGAGCAGTTCTTC.

This sequence joins TRBV7-3 and TRBJ2-7, with 7 bases identical to TRBD1. Germline assignment: CDR1 SGHTA and CDR2 FQGTGA. V dropped 2 bases and J dropped 0; count of bases not matched to a gene: 7. The CDR3 has 16 amino acids. The CDR3 loop reads CASSLSSGQSSYEQYF. CDR3 bases: TGTGCCAGCAGCTTATCTTCGGGACAGAGCTCCTACGAGCAGTACTTC. Looking up the rest from reference TRBV7-3 and TRBJ2-7 gives the full variable domain: GAGVSQTPSNKVTEKGKYVELRCDPISGHTALYWYRQSLGQGPEFLIYFQGTGAADDSGLPNDRFFAVRPEGSVSTLKIQRTERGDSAVYLCASSLSSGQSSYEQYFGPGTRLTVT.

The CDR3 here is CASLPVGTGELFF. CDR3 sequence (DNA): TGTGCCAGCCTCCCTGTGGGTACCGGGGAGCTGTTTTTT. This sequence joins TRBV28 and TRBJ2-2; no firm D call. Germline V gives CDR1 MDHEN, CDR2 SYDVKM. V lost 8 bases and J lost 5, with 12 bases in between. The CDR3 is made up of 13 amino acids.

This sequence joins TRBV6-6 and TRBJ1-4; D unclear. V lost 0 bases and J lost 2, with 10 bases in between. Germline V gene data show CDR1 as MNHNY and CDR2 as SVGAGI (reference sequence). This CDR3 has 16 residues. CDR3 in amino acids: CASSYSAQPTNEKLFF. The CDR3 nucleotides are TGTGCCAGCAGTTACTCGGCCCAGCCGACTAATGAAAAACTGTTTTTT.

The CDR3 loop is CASSFVSPPVQAQETQYF. CDR3 coding DNA: TGTGCCAGCAGTTTCGTTTCTCCACCGGTACAGGCCCAAGAGACCCAGTACTTC. The chain couples TRBV28 to TRBJ2-5; weak D call: TRBD1 (5 bases). Between the trimmed V and J ends, which lost 3 bases and 1 base, there was a span of 21 bases. The CDR3 sequence is 18 residues long. Germline CDR1 MDHEN, CDR2 SYDVKM.

V is TRBV7-9 and J is TRBJ1-1; D not certain. With 1 base removed from V and 1 base from J, the gap between germline ends came to 7 bases. Germline CDR1 is SEHNR and CDR2 is FQNEAQ (reference sequence). The CDR3 loop spans 14 amino acids. CDR3 protein: CASSLEVTNTEAFF. CDR3 nucleotide sequence: TGTGCCAGCAGCTTAGAGGTTACGAACACTGAAGCTTTCTTT.

This clone is a singleton in its sample. This CDR3 is CSVVMNTEAFF. For the CDR3, the DNA is TGCAGCGTTGTAATGAACACTGAAGCTTTCTTT. This rearrangement joins TRBV29-1 to TRBJ1-1; no reliable D call. CDR1 and CDR2 from the germline V gene are SQVTM and ANQGSEA. There are 11 residues in the CDR3. V was shortened by 4 bases and J by 0 bases, with 3 bases between the two germline ends.

This clone was recorded once. V and J are TRBV7-3 and TRBJ1-3, with D unclear. This CDR3 is 10 amino acids long. Germline CDR1 is SGHTA and CDR2 is FQGTGA. V was clipped by 6 bases and J by 6 bases, with 3 bases between them. The CDR3 protein is CASRQNTIYF. The DNA of the CDR3 is TGTGCCAGCAGACAAAACACCATATATTTT. Full variable domain (missing parts from reference TRBV7-3 and TRBJ1-3): GAGVSQTPSNKVTEKGKYVELRCDPISGHTALYWYRQSLGQGPEFLIYFQGTGAADDSGLPNDRFFAVRPEGSVSTLKIQRTERGDSAVYLCASRQNTIYFGEGSWLTVV.

The chain uses TRBV13 and TRBJ2-1, with D uncertain. Germline V lookup: CDR1 PRHDT, CDR2 FYEKMQ (reference sequence). The CDR3 extends over 11 amino acids. The germline V and J ends were trimmed by 3 bases and 7 bases, with 4 bases remaining between them. The DNA of the CDR3 is TGTGCCAGCAGCTTGGAAAATGAGCAGTTCTTC. Translation gives CASSLENEQFF.

This chain's CDR3 is CASSLSGTGTEAFF. The CDR3 DNA reads as TGTGCCAGCAGTTTATCGGGGACTGGCACTGAAGCTTTCTTT. The rearrangement joins TRBV27 to TRBJ1-1; TRBD1 is a possible D gene (5 bases). Trimming left V 0 bases short and J 4 bases short, with 9 bases between. The CDR3 totals 14 residues. From germline, CDR1 is MNHEY and CDR2 SMNVEV (reference sequence).

V gene TRBV7-8 combines with J gene TRBJ1-2; 7 bases align to TRBD1. The junction had 6 bases not matched to a gene; V was cut back by 0 bases and J by 5 bases. The CDR3 extends over 15 amino acids. Germline assignment: CDR1 SGHVS and CDR2 FQNEAQ. As DNA, the CDR3 is TGTGCCAGCAGCTTAGCACCAGGGGGATATTATGGCTACACCTTC. This gives the protein CASSLAPGGYYGYTF.